This T cell receptor (beta chain) was sequenced for a study of cytomegalovirus exposure and HLA in healthy donors. The PCR had 60 Vbeta and 13 Jbeta primers. The method was immunoSEQ multiplex PCR; TCRdb's version includes in-frame clones alone and lacks a portion of them. The sample totals some 75,000 clones. Donors in the study were healthy people who gave bone marrow. As to this clone: Its antigen is unidentified.

Study-wide findings and caveats: Approximately 17,000 TCR beta sequences were associated with HLA alleles at 0.05 false discovery rate in a later analysis.

Germline loops: CDR1 SQVTM, CDR2 ANQGSEA. The CDR3 spans 13 residues. Trimming stripped 1 base from V and 2 bases from J, with 9 bases between. The chain combines TRBV29-1 with TRBJ2-7; no clear D gene. The sequenced sample consisted of PBMCs. The sequence derives from a boy between 5 and 17 years old in good health and CMV-seronegative. The CDR3 DNA reads TGCAGCGTTGAAGGACAAGATGCCTACGAGCAGTACTTC. Residues: CSVEGQDAYEQYF.